This T cell receptor beta chain was captured in a study of OX40 agonist ivuxolimab in advanced cancers. Study at large: Patients took ivuxolimab, an agonistic anti-OX40 (CD134) antibody. A male proportion of about 86% was recorded, with mean age around 60 years and range roughly 23 to 79. Prior anti-PD-1, anti-PD-L1 or anti-CTLA-4 therapy did not bar entry, and 40% to 45% had some.

The method was immunoSEQ multiplex PCR; TCRdb's version includes in-frame clones alone and lacks a portion of them. This table holds 40,000 to 45,000 clones, 70% to 90% found once. This CDR3 is built from 16 residues. The trim removed 6 bases at V and 1 base at J, leaving 11 bases unmatched. Per the germline V gene, CDR1 is SNHLY and CDR2 is FYNNEI. The chain carries TRBV2 and TRBJ2-7; 8 bases match TRBD2. Sequenced material: CD4+ or CD8+ T cells sorted from blood, taken in a trial of the OX40 agonist ivuxolimab. The clonotype was recovered from an adult with an advanced solid tumor such as melanoma, head and neck, liver or kidney cancer. The CDR3 reads CASRLSGGQFSYEQYV. DNA for the CDR3: TGTGCCAGCAGGCTCAGCGGGGGCCAGTTTTCCTACGAGCAGTACGTC.